These T cell receptor beta chains were read from a single sample in a study of PD-1 blockade in classical Hodgkin lymphoma. The method was immunoSEQ multiplex PCR; TCRdb's version includes in-frame clones alone and lacks a portion of them. Seen here are roughly 96,000 clones, under 95% observed once, and the top ten hold just under 2%. The source was peripheral blood mononuclear cells (PBMCs), collected before the fourth cycle of nivolumab. These TCRs come from a human donor with classical Hodgkin lymphoma. Each CDR3 is given with its conserved first and last residue. A D gene is named only where the DNA matches it firmly.

TRBJ2-3,TRBD1,TRBV7-2,CASSPGQAYTDTQYF
TRBJ2-2,-,TRBV29-1,CSVTSLGTGELFF
TRBJ1-4,-,TRBV5-1,CASSFRDSGEKLFF
TRBJ2-1,-,TRBV29-1,CSVAVGEQFF
TRBJ2-3,-,TRBV10-3,CAISDLGGWGTDTQYF
TRBJ2-2,-,TRBV7-3,CASGAGAPNTGELFF
TRBJ1-2,TRBD1,TRBV7-9,CASSFGQGAYYGYTF
TRBJ2-5,TRBD1,TRBV2,CASSERGTGTQETQYF
TRBJ2-3,-,TRBV27,CASSRTTDTQYF
TRBJ2-2,-,TRBV19,CASSTPGDTGELFF